This T cell receptor beta chain was found in a study of T cell repertoires in cytomegalovirus infection. For the study at large: Evidence of both CMV infection and a matching HLA type came from public TCR beta signatures. Study-wide points: Cumulative frequency of public TCR beta families picked out carriers of CMV plus the relevant HLA. The ex vivo response showed dominance by HLA-C-restricted CMV-specific TCR beta clonotypes.

MiXCR, applied by TCRdb to the reads, yields one record per CDR3 protein. The repertoire has tens of thousands of distinct CDR3 sequences, more than 40% of them found once; the top ten carry more than 85%. Trimming at V came to 0 bases and at J to 5 bases, leaving 15 bases not matched to a gene. The CDR3 loop spans 18 amino acids. Germline V lookup: CDR1 SGHDN, CDR2 FVKESK. Of note for this clonotype: The target antigen is unknown.

The rearrangement links TRBV14 to TRBJ1-2; the match to TRBD1 covers 7 bases. The sample in question was CD8+ T cells from cultured PBMCs, obtained from culture after CMV antigen stimulation. The TCR originated in a human donor in good health (CMV status not recorded). Some clones in this sample may be carry-over from other donors' samples. The CDR3 DNA follows: TGTGCCAGCAGCCAAGATCCACCGGGGACAGCCTGGGGTTATGGCTACACCTTC. Amino acid sequence: CASSQDPPGTAWGYGYTF. Complete variable domain (other parts from reference TRBV14 and TRBJ1-2): EAGVTQFPSHSVIEKGQTVTLRCDPISGHDNLYWYRRVMGKEIKFLLHFVKESKQDESGMPNNRFLAERTGGTYSTLKVQPAELEDSGVYFCASSQDPPGTAWGYGYTFGSGTRLTVV.